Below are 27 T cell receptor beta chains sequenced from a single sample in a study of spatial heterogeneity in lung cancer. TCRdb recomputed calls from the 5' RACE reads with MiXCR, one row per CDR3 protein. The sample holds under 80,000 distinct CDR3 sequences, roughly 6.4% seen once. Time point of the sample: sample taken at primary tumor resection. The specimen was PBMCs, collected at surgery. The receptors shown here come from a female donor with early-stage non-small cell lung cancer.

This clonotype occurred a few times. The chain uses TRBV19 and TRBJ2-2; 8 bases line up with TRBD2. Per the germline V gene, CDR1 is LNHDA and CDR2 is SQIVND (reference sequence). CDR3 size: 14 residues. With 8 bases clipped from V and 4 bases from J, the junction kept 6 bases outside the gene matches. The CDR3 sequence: CASRGGGSTGELFF. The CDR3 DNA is TGTGCCAGTCGAGGCGGGGGGAGCACCGGGGAGCTGTTTTTT.

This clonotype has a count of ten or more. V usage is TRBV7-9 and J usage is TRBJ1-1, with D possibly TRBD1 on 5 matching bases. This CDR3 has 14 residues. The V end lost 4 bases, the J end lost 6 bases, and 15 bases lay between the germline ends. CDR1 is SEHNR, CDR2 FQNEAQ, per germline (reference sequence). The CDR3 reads CASSSGPSLSEAFF. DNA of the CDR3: TGTGCCAGCAGCTCGGGGCCGAGTCTTTCTGAAGCTTTCTTT. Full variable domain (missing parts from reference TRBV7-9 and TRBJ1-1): DTGVSQNPRHKITKRGQNVTFRCDPISEHNRLYWYRQTLGQGPEFLTYFQNEAQLEKSRLLSDRFSAERPKGSFSTLEIQRTEQGDSAMYLCASSSGPSLSEAFFGQGTRLTVV.

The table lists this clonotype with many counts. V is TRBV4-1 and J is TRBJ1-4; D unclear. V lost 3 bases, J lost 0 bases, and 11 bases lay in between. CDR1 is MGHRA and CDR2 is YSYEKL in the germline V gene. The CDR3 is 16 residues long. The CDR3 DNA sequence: TGCGCCAGCAGCCAGACCCTCACCGCAACTAATGAAAAACTGTTTTTT. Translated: CASSQTLTATNEKLFF.

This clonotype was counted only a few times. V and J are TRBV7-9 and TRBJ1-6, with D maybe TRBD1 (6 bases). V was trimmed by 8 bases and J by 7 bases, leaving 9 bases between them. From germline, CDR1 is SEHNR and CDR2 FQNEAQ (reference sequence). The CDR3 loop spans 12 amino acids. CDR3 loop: CASRQANSPLHF. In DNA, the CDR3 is TGTGCCAGCCGACAGGCGAATTCACCCCTCCACTTT.

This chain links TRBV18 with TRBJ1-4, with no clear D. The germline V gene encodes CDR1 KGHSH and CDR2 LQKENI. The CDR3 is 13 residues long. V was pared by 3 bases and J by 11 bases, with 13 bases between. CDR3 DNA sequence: TGTGCCAGCTCACCCCAGGACGGAAAGAAACTGTTTTTT. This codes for CASSPQDGKKLFF.

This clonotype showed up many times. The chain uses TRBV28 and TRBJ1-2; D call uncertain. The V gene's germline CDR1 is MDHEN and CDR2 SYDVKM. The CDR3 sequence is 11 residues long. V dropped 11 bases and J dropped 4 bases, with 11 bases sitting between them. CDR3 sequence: CAPPEGYGYTF. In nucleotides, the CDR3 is TGTGCCCCCCCGGAGGGCTATGGCTACACCTTC.

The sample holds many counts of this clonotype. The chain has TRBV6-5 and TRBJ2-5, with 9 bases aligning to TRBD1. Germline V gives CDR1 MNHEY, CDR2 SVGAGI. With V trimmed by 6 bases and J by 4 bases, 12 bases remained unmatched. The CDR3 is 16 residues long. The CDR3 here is CASSSAGTGNRETQYF. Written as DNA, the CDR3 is TGTGCCAGCAGCTCGGCCGGGACAGGGAATCGAGAGACCCAGTACTTC.

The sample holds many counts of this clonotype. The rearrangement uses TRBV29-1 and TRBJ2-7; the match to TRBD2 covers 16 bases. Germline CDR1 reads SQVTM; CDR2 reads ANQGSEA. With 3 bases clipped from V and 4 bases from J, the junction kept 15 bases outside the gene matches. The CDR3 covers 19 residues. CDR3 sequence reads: CSVEPGAGTSGRGPYEQYF. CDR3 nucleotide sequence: TGCAGCGTTGAGCCCGGGGCCGGGACTAGCGGGAGGGGGCCATACGAGCAGTACTTC.

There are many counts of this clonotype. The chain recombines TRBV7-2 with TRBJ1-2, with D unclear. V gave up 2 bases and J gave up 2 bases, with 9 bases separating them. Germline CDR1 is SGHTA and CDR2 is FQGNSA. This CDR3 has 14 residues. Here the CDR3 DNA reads TGTGCCAGCAGCTTACCCCCAGAGAACTATGGCTACACCTTC. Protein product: CASSLPPENYGYTF.

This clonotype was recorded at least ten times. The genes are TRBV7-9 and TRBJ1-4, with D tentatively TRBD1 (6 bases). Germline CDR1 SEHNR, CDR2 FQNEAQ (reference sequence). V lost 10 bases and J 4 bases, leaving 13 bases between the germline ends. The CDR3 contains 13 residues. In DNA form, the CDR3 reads TGTGCCACCAAGACAGGAGTTAATGAAAAACTGTTTTTT. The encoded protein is CATKTGVNEKLFF. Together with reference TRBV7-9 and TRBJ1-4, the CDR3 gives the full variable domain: DTGVSQNPRHKITKRGQNVTFRCDPISEHNRLYWYRQTLGQGPEFLTYFQNEAQLEKSRLLSDRFSAERPKGSFSTLEIQRTEQGDSAMYLCATKTGVNEKLFFGSGTQLSVL.

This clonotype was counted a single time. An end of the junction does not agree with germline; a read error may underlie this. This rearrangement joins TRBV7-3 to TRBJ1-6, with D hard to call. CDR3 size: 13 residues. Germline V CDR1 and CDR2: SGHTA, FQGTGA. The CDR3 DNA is TGTGCCAGCAGCTTAGACGGCAATTCATCCCTCCACTTT. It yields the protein CASSLDGNSSLHF.

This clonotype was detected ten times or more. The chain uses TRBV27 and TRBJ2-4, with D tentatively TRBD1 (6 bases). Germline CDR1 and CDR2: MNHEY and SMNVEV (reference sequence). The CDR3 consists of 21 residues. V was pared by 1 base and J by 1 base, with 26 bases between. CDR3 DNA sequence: TGTGCCAGCAGTTTATTAAAACTTGGCCCCACAGGGTCGGAGGCCAAAAACATTCAGTACTTC. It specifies CASSLLKLGPTGSEAKNIQYF.

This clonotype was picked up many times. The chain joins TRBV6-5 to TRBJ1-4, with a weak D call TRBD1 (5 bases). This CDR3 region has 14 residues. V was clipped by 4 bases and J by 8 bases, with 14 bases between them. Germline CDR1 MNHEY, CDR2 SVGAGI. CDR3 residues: CASSFFGTREKLFF. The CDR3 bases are TGTGCCAGCAGTTTTTTTGGGACCAGGGAAAAACTGTTTTTT.

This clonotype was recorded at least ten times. The CDR3 DNA is TGCAGTGCTAGAGGCCTCGACGAGGACCGATCCTACAATGAGCAGTTCTTC. This sequence encodes CSARGLDEDRSYNEQFF. The V and J genes are TRBV20-1 and TRBJ2-1; D not resolved. Germline lookup yields CDR1 DFQATT and CDR2 SNEGSKA (reference sequence). Deletions cut 1 base from V and 1 base from J, with 17 bases between. The CDR3 runs to 17 residues.

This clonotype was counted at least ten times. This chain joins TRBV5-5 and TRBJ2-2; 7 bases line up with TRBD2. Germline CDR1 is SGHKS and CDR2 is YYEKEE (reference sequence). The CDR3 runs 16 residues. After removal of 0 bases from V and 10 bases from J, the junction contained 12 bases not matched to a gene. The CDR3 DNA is TGTGCCAGCAGCTTGGGGTGGGACTACCTCCGCGAGGAGCTGTTTTTT. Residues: CASSLGWDYLREELFF.

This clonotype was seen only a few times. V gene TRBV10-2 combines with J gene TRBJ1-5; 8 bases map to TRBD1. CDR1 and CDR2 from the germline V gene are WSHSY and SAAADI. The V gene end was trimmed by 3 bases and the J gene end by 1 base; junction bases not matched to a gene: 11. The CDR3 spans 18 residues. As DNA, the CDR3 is TGCGCCAGCAGTGAAATAGGACAGGGCGTTGGAAGCAATCAGCCCCAGCATTTT. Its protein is CASSEIGQGVGSNQPQHF.

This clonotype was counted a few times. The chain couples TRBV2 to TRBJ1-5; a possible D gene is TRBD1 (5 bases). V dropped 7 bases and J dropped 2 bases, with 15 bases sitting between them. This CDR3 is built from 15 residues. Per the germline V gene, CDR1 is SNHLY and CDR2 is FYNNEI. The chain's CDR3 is CASTRDLGGNQPQHF. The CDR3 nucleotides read TGTGCCAGCACCCGGGACCTAGGGGGCAATCAGCCCCAGCATTTT.

The DNA for the CDR3 is TGTGCCAGTAGCATACCTAGCGGGAGTGGGGATGAGCAGTTCTTC. Translated: CASSIPSGSGDEQFF. The chain links TRBV19 to TRBJ2-1; TRBD2 matches 10 bases. V trimming: 6 bases; J trimming: 8 bases; junction bases outside the gene matches: 10. The CDR3 runs 15 residues. Germline V gene lookup returns CDR1 LNHDA and CDR2 SQIVND (reference sequence).

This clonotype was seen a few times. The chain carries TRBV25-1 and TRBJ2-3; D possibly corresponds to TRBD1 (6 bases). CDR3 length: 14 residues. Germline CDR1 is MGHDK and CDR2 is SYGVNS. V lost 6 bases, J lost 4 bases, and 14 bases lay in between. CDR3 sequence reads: CASSTDRGSDTQYF. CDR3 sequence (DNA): TGTGCCAGCAGCACGGACAGAGGATCAGATACGCAGTATTTT. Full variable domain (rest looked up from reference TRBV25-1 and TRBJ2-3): EADIYQTPRYLVIGTGKKITLECSQTMGHDKMYWYQQDPGMELHLIHYSYGVNSTEKGDLSSESTVSRIRTEHFPLTLESARPSHTSQYLCASSTDRGSDTQYFGPGTRLTVL.

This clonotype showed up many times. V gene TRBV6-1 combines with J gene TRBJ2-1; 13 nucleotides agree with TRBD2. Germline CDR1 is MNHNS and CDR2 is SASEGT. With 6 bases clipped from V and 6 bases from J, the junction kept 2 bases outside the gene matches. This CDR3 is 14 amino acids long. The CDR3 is CASRGLAGANEQFF. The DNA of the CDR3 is TGTGCCAGCAGAGGACTAGCGGGAGCCAATGAGCAGTTCTTC.

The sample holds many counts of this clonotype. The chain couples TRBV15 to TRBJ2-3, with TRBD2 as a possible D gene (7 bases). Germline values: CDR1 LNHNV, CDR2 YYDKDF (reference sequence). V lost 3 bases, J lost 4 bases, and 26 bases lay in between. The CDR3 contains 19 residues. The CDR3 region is CATSRLPGGRVPIADTQYF. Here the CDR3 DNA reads TGTGCCACCAGCAGGCTCCCGGGGGGCCGGGTTCCAATCGCAGATACGCAGTATTTT.

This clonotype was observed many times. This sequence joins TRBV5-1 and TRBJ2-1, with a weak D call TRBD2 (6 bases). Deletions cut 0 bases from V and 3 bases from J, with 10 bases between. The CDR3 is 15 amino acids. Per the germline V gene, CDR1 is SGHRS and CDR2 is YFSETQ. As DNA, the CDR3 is TGCGCCAGCAGCTTGGGTAGCGGAAACTACAATGAGCAGTTCTTC. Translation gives CASSLGSGNYNEQFF.

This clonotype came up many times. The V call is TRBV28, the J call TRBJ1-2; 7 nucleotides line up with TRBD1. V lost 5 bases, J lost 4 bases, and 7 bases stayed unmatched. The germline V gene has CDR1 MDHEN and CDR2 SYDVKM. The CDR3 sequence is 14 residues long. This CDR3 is CASSSTGAGYGYTF. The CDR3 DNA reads TGTGCCAGCAGTAGTACAGGGGCTGGCTATGGCTACACCTTC.

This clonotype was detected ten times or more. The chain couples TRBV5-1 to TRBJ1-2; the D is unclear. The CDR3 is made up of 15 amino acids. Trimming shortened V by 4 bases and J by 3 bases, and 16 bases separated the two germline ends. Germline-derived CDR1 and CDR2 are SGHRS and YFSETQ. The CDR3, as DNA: TGCGCCAGCAGCCCGGACCGGATTAGGGACTATGGCTACACCTTC. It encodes CASSPDRIRDYGYTF.

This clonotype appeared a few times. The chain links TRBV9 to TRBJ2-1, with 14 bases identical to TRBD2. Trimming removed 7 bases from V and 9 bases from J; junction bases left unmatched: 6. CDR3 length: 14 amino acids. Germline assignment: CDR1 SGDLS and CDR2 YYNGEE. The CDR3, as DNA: TGTGCCAGCGGGACCGGGACTAGCGGGGGTGAGCAGTTCTTC. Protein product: CASGTGTSGGEQFF.

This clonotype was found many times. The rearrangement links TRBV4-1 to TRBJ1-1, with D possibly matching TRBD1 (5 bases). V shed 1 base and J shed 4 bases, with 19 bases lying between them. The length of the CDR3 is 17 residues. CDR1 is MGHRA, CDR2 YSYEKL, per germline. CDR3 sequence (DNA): TGCGCCAGCAGCCAAGCTCAGTCCGGGGGAAGGAGCACTGAAGCTTTCTTT. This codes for CASSQAQSGGRSTEAFF.

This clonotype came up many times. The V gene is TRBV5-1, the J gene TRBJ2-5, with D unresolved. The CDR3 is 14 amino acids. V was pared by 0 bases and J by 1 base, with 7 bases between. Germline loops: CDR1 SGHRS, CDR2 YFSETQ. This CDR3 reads CASSLDPRQETQYF. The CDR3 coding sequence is TGCGCCAGCAGCTTGGACCCCCGCCAAGAGACCCAGTACTTC. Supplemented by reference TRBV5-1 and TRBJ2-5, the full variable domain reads KAGVTQTPRYLIKTRGQQVTLSCSPISGHRSVSWYQQTPGQGLQFLFEYFSETQRNKGNFPGRFSGRQFSNSRSEMNVSTLELGDSALYLCASSLDPRQETQYFGPGTRLLVL.